This T cell receptor beta chain stems from a study of cytomegalovirus exposure and HLA in healthy donors. The primer mix had 60 Vbeta and 13 Jbeta primers. Some clones are missing from TCRdb's copy, which holds only in-frame ones; the method was immunoSEQ multiplex PCR. The sample shows around 110,000 clones, 65% to 90% of them seen only once. This clone was observed a handful of times. This CDR3 has 16 amino acids. Germline CDR1 is SGHRS and CDR2 is YFSETQ. V was shortened by 1 base and J by 1 base, with 13 bases between the two germline ends. The sample was PBMCs. The receptor's source is a woman aged 25 to 39 in good health and CMV-seronegative. The rearrangement uses TRBV5-1 and TRBJ2-3, with D perhaps matching TRBD1 (5 bases). The CDR3 region has the DNA TGCGCCAGCAGCTTGAGTTCAGGGAAAGGCACAGATACGCAGTATTTT. Protein: CASSLSSGKGTDTQYF.